Each of the 8 T cell receptor beta chains below was sequenced from the same sample in a study of blood T cell repertoires in COVID-19. Assay used: immunoSEQ multiplex PCR; TCRdb lists only in-frame clones, some missing. The sample carries about 250,000 clones, under 90% recorded once. Source material: PBMCs or T cells enriched from blood (not recorded which). All receptors derive from a man aged 40-49 years who had recovered from COVID-19.

The CDR3 DNA is TGTGCCAGCAGCTTCACAGGGGGGGAGACCCAGTACTTC. Amino acid sequence: CASSFTGGETQYF. The chain carries TRBV7-2 and TRBJ2-5, with 8 bases fitting TRBD1. CDR3 size: 13 residues. Germline trimming cut 3 bases from V and 5 bases from J; bases unmatched to any gene: 2. From germline, CDR1 is SGHTA and CDR2 FQGNSA.

The chain employs TRBV7-8 and TRBJ2-3; D uncertain. There are 14 residues in the CDR3. Germline V gene sequence: CDR1 SGHVS, CDR2 FQNEAQ. V shed 4 bases and J shed 0 bases, with 8 bases lying between them. This chain's CDR3 is CASSSLRSTDTQYF. CDR3 bases: TGTGCCAGCAGCTCCCTCCGGAGCACAGATACGCAGTATTTT.

The chain uses TRBV4-2 and TRBJ2-1; 12 nucleotides align to TRBD2. Germline trimming cut 0 bases from V and 6 bases from J; bases unmatched to any gene: 6. Germline CDR1 is LGHNA and CDR2 is YNFKEQ. The CDR3 loop spans 17 amino acids. For the CDR3, the DNA is TGTGCCAGCAGCCAAGATAATCAACTAGCGGGGGGCAATGAGCAGTTCTTC. As protein: CASSQDNQLAGGNEQFF.

The chain links TRBV27 to TRBJ1-1; the D gene is possibly TRBD1 (6 bases). This CDR3 contains 14 residues. The ends were cut back, 6 bases at V and 3 bases at J, with 14 bases in the middle. The germline CDR1 and CDR2 sequences are MNHEY and SMNVEV (reference sequence). The CDR3 bases are TGTGCCAGCAGAGAAAACAGGGCCGACACTGAAGCTTTCTTT. It codes for CASRENRADTEAFF.

The rearrangement links TRBV5-1 to TRBJ1-1; D is ambiguous. This CDR3 contains 14 residues. Germline V CDR1 and CDR2: SGHRS, YFSETQ. V dropped 3 bases and J dropped 1 base, with 10 bases sitting between them. This chain's CDR3 is CASSSETQNTEAFF. The CDR3 DNA reads TGCGCCAGCAGCTCAGAGACACAGAACACTGAAGCTTTCTTT.

V is TRBV24-1 and J is TRBJ2-3, with TRBD1 matching over 11 bases. In germline, CDR1 is KGHDR, CDR2 SFDVKD. CDR3 length: 17 amino acids. V gave up 0 bases and J gave up 5 bases; unmatched junction bases: 6. CDR3 coding DNA: TGTGCCACCAGTGATTTGCAAAAAGGGACAGGGGGAGATACGCAGTATTTT. Translated, it gives CATSDLQKGTGGDTQYF.

The chain combines TRBV27 with TRBJ1-6; 7 bases are shared with TRBD1. The CDR3 loop spans 15 amino acids. CDR1 and CDR2 from the germline V gene are MNHEY and SMNVEV (reference sequence). V lost 8 bases to trimming and J lost 15 bases; unmatched junction nucleotides: 19. The CDR3 spells CASGTYWTGDQVLHF. CDR3 nucleotides: TGTGCCAGCGGGACTTATTGGACAGGCGATCAAGTCCTCCACTTT.

This rearrangement joins TRBV27 to TRBJ2-7, with 7 bases identical to TRBD2. The ends lost 0 bases at V and 2 bases at J; junction bases unmatched: 7. Germline values: CDR1 MNHEY, CDR2 SMNVEV (reference sequence). This CDR3 spans 16 amino acids. The CDR3 DNA is TGTGCCAGCAGTTTATCGCGGGAGAGGGCGGCCTACGAGCAGTACTTC. Residues: CASSLSRERAAYEQYF.